Sequencing of this T cell receptor beta chain was carried out in a study of T cells in Graves' hyperthyroidism and ophthalmopathy. Findings and limits, study-wide: Most thyroid clonotypes that were expanded above 0.001 also turned up in blood.

Template material for amplifying TCR beta CDR3 regions consisted of RNA transcripts. Researchers ran a first-round RT-PCR on the TCR CDR3 using the HTBI primer set. TCRdb independently ran MiXCR on the multiplex PCR reads; one entry per CDR3 protein. The table shows 400,000 or so distinct CDR3 sequences, with approximately 16% occurring only once. This clonotype was seen repeatedly, ten times or more. Its antigen is not identified. The CDR3 spans 15 residues. Germline V gene sequence: CDR1 MNHNS, CDR2 SASEGT. With V trimmed by 6 bases and J by 3 bases, 7 bases remained unmatched. V is TRBV6-1 and J is TRBJ2-1; 8 bases fit TRBD2. Sequenced: blood. The receptor's source is a woman aged 55-75 years with Graves' ophthalmopathy. The CDR3 sequence is CASRSSGLVYNEQFF. CDR3 DNA: TGTGCCAGCAGATCTAGCGGGTTAGTCTACAATGAGCAGTTCTTC.